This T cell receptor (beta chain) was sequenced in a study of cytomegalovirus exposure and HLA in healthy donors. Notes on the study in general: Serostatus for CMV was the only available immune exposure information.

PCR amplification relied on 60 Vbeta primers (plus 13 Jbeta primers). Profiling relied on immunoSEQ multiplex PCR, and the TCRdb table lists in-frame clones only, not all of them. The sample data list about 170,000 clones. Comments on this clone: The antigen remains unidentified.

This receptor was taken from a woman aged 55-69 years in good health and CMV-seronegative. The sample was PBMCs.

This chain's CDR3 is CASSTTSVEQFF. The CDR3 DNA sequence: TGTGCCAGCAGCACGACTAGCGTCGAGCAGTTCTTC. This sequence joins TRBV11-3 and TRBJ2-1; 8 bases are shared with TRBD2. The CDR3 totals 12 residues. Unmatched junction bases numbered 4, after V lost 5 bases and J lost 10 bases. Germline V CDR1 and CDR2: SGHNT, YENEEA. Full variable domain (outside the CDR3, taken from reference TRBV11-3 and TRBJ2-1): EAGVVQSPRYKIIEKKQPVAFWCNPISGHNTLYWYLQNLGQGPELLIRYENEEAVDDSQLPKDRFSAERLKGVDSTLKIQPAELGDSAVYLCASSTTSVEQFFGPGTRLTVL.